This entry lists 16 T cell receptor delta chains sequenced from one sample in a study of gamma-delta T cells after stem cell transplantation. TCRdb re-analyzed the RT-PCR reads via CATT. The data contain approximately 2,000 delta-chain clones, around 13% of them singletons. Sequencing used gamma-delta T cells. The receptors originated from a human donor. It is not recorded whose cells these are; they may come from a transplant donor.

By proportion, this clone is large (0.1 to 1%). The chain recombines TRDV2 with TRDJ1; 11 positions match TRDD3. Losses at the gene ends were 1 base for V and 1 base for J; bases not matched to a gene: 10. The CDR3 loop spans 18 amino acids. Germline CDR1 and CDR2: GEAIGNYY and EKD. CDR3 sequence reads: CACDTIVLGDKGTDKLIF. The CDR3 coding sequence is TGTGCCTGTGACACGATCGTACTGGGGGATAAGGGCACCGATAAACTCATCTTT.

The J gene is TRDJ3, while no V gene call was made; the DNA was not used to check the table's D call, TRDD3. The CDR3 is 21 amino acids. The CDR3 DNA reads as TGTGCCTGTGACACTCTTGACCGGCTGGTGCAGCCCTCCTTGGACACCCGACAGATGTTTTTC. Protein sequence: CACDTLDRLVQPSLDTRQMFF.

This clone was seen a few times. The chain joins TRDV1 to TRDJ2, with TRDD3 matching 13 bases. The CDR3 runs to 23 residues. Germline loops: CDR1 TSWWSYY, CDR2 QGS. Germline trimming cut 3 bases from V and 4 bases from J; bases unmatched to any gene: 23. The CDR3 region is CALGEFSGNTGGYELGQTAQLFF. The CDR3, as DNA: TGTGCTCTTGGGGAGTTTTCCGGTAATACTGGGGGATACGAGTTGGGGCAGACAGCACAACTCTTCTTT.

The count of this clone is one. The chain uses TRDV2 and TRDJ1; 9 bases are shared with TRDD3. TCRdb carries no J gene annotation; the J gene was assigned here by matching the DNA with germline. This CDR3 region has 21 residues. Trimming took 2 bases from V and 4 from J; bases not matched to a gene: 25. The germline gives CDR1 GEAIGNYY, CDR2 EKD. CDR3 DNA sequence: TGTGCCTGTGACAGTATAGGGAATAGCTGGGGGATTGGCGTCCCCCACGATAAACTCATCTTT. Its protein product is CACDSIGNSWGIGVPHDKLIF.

As concerns this clone: The junction departs from germline at one end; a sequencing error may be responsible. V usage is TRDV2 and J usage is TRDJ3; 8 nucleotides agree with TRDD3. CDR1 and CDR2 (germline): GEAIGNYY, EKD. This CDR3 has 20 amino acids. CDR3: CACDTVLGDISSCDTRQMFF. The CDR3 DNA reads TGTGCCTGTGACACCGTGCTGGGGGACATCAGCTCCTGCGACACCCGCCAGATGTTTTTC.

The V and J genes are TRDV2 and TRDJ1; 12 positions agree with TRDD3. The J gene is absent in TCRdb and was assigned here via DNA matching to germline. This CDR3 has 19 amino acids. The J segment lost 0 bases and the V segment lost 1 base, leaving 11 bases of the junction unmatched. Germline V gene lookup returns CDR1 GEAIGNYY and CDR2 EKD. The CDR3 sequence is CACDTVGRLGDTDTDKLIF. The CDR3 nucleotides are TGTGCCTGTGACACTGTAGGCCGACTGGGGGATACCGACACCGATAAACTCATCTTT.

The chain links TRDV2 to TRDJ1; 9 nucleotides agree with TRDD3. No J segment appears in TCRdb, so it was assigned here by matching the sequence to germline. CDR1 GEAIGNYY and CDR2 EKD come from the germline V gene. Trimming removed 2 bases from V and 2 bases from J; junction bases left unmatched: 2. The CDR3 has 14 residues. For the CDR3, the DNA is TGTGCCTGTGACATTTGGGGGATAACCGATAAACTCATCTTT. This codes for CACDIWGITDKLIF.

Comments on this clone: One end of the junction varies from germline; a read error may be responsible. This sequence joins TRDV2 and TRDJ1, with 8 positions matching TRDD3. Since TCRdb gives no J gene, matching the DNA to germline was used here to assign it. The germline gives CDR1 GEAIGNYY, CDR2 EKD. The CDR3 totals 15 residues. The CDR3 loop is CAFDTGGDRRAKLIF. The DNA for the CDR3 is TGTGCCTTTGACACCGGGGGGGATAGAAGGGCTAAACTCATCTTT.

This clone was recorded a few times. The CDR3 protein is CACDILLGDLTLKKRYTDKLIF. The CDR3 DNA follows: TGTGCCTGTGACATCCTACTGGGGGATCTCACTCTAAAGAAAAGGTACACCGATAAACTCATCTTT. The V gene is TRDV2, the J gene TRDJ1; 10 positions match TRDD3. Trimming cost V 2 bases and J 0 bases; bases outside gene matches: 23. The germline gives CDR1 GEAIGNYY, CDR2 EKD. This CDR3 region has 22 residues.

Although no V gene was called, TRDJ3 is the J gene; the D call of TRDD3 is as the table states it, not checked on the DNA. The CDR3 runs 21 residues. CDR3 nucleotide sequence: TGTGCCTGTGACAGGGTAGTACTGGGGGATACCCTTTCCTGGGACACCCGACAGATGTTTTTC. It codes for CACDRVVLGDTLSWDTRQMFF.

A note on this clone: A much bigger clone sits one base away, suggesting this may be a read error. CDR3 amino acids: CACDTVPLRSWTGGYEGMYADKLIF. CDR3 coding DNA: TGTGCCTGTGACACCGTTCCCCTACGTTCTTGGACTGGGGGATACGAGGGAATGTACGCCGATAAACTCATCTTT. The chain uses TRDV2 and TRDJ1, with 13 bases fitting TRDD3. Losses at the gene ends were 0 bases for V and 3 bases for J; bases not matched to a gene: 30. This CDR3 contains 25 residues. CDR1 and CDR2 (germline): GEAIGNYY, EKD.

Only a few counts were recorded for this clone. The genes are TRDV2 and TRDJ1; 7 bases match TRDD3. Germline values: CDR1 GEAIGNYY, CDR2 EKD. Trimming cost V 2 bases and J 3 bases; bases outside gene matches: 5. The CDR3 is 14 amino acids. CDR3 in amino acids: CACDILGAPDKLIF. In nucleotides, the CDR3 is TGTGCCTGTGACATCCTGGGGGCCCCCGATAAACTCATCTTT.

For this clone: Other DNA sequences within the sample encode an identical CDR3. The chain recombines TRDV2 with TRDJ3; D gene unclear. Germline values: CDR1 GEAIGNYY, CDR2 EKD. V lost 4 bases to trimming and J lost 2 bases, with 2 bases between them. This CDR3 is built from 13 residues. CDR3 loop: CACDTWDTRQMFF. In DNA, the CDR3 is TGTGCCTGTGATACCTGGGACACCCGACAGATGTTTTTC.

This clone is labeled medium-sized. This chain connects TRDV2 to TRDJ1; TRDD3 matches at 12 bases. Per germline, CDR1 GEAIGNYY and CDR2 EKD. The CDR3 spans 16 residues. The junction had 5 bases not matched to a gene; V was cut back by 4 bases and J by 0 bases. CDR3 nucleotide sequence: TGTGCCTGTGAGAGACTGGGGGATACCCACACCGATAAACTCATCTTT. This sequence encodes CACERLGDTHTDKLIF.

This clone is labeled medium-sized. This rearrangement joins TRDV2 to TRDJ1, with 8 nucleotides matching TRDD3. The CDR3 sequence is 20 residues long. Germline V gene data show CDR1 as GEAIGNYY and CDR2 as EKD. V lost 0 bases and J lost 0; bases outside the gene matches: 17. The CDR3 DNA reads TGTGCCTGTGACACCGTTGGGATACGCGCCGATCCCCCTTACACCGATAAACTCATCTTT. Its translation: CACDTVGIRADPPYTDKLIF.

This clone was recorded only once. The chain uses TRDV2 and TRDJ1; tentative D call: TRDD3 (5 bases). The J gene, absent from TCRdb, was called here by matching the DNA to germline. The length of the CDR3 is 20 residues. V lost 1 base to trimming and J lost 1 base, with 27 bases between them. Germline V CDR1 and CDR2: GEAIGNYY, EKD. The DNA for the CDR3 is TGTGCCTGTGACACTAGGAGAGTACGGGGGGCGACGCCGGGCACCGATAAACTCATCTTT. Translation gives CACDTRRVRGATPGTDKLIF.